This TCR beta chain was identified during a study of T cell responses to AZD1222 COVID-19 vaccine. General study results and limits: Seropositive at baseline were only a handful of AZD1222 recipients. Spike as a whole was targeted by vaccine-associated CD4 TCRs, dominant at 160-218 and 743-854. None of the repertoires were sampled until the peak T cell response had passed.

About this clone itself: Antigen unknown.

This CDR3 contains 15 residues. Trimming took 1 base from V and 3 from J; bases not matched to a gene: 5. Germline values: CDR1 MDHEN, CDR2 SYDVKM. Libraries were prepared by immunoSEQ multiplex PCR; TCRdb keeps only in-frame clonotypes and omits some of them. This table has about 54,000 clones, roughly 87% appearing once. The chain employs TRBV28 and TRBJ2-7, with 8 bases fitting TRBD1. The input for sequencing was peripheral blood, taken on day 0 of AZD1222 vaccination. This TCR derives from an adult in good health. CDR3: CASSLLGQAGYEQYF. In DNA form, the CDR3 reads TGTGCCAGCAGTTTATTGGGACAGGCCGGCTACGAGCAGTACTTC. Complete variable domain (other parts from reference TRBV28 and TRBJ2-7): DVKVTQSSRYLVKRTGEKVFLECVQDMDHENMFWYRQDPGLGLRLIYFSYDVKMKEKGDIPEGYSVSREKKERFSLILESASTNQTSMYLCASSLLGQAGYEQYFGPGTRLTVT.